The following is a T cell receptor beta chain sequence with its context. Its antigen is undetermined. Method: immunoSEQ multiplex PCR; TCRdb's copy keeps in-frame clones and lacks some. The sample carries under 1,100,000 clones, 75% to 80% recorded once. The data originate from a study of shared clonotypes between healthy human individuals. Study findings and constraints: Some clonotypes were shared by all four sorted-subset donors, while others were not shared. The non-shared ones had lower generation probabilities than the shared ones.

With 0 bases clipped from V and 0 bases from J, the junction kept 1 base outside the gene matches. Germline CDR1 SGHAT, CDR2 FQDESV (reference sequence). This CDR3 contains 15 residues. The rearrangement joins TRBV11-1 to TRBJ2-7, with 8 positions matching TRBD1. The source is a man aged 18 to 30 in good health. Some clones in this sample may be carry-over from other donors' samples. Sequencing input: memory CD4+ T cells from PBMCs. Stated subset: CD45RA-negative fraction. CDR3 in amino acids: CASSLATGGSYEQYF. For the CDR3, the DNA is TGTGCCAGCAGCTTAGCAACAGGGGGCTCCTACGAGCAGTACTTC.